Given below is one TCR beta chain in context. Its antigen is unknown. This sample was included in a study of cytomegalovirus exposure and HLA in healthy donors. On the study more broadly: The approximately 120 validation repertoires were produced on the same platform as the approximately 670 repertoires of the first cohort. This was reported in a later analysis.

Study outcomes and limitations: TCR beta chains numbering 164 were designated cytomegalovirus-associated. Most TCR sequences were rare, but some public TCRs occurred in many donors.

Method: immunoSEQ multiplex PCR; TCRdb's copy keeps in-frame clones and lacks some. The table records more than 70,000 clones, about 95% of them present only once. This TCR came from a woman aged 18-30 years in good health and CMV-seronegative. Sequenced sample: PBMCs.

The CDR3 region has the DNA TGTGCCAGCAAGGTTGGTGTAGCGGTATCAGCCGGGGAGCTGTTTTTT. The encoded protein is CASKVGVAVSAGELFF. The chain couples TRBV27 to TRBJ2-2; D might be TRBD2 (6 bases). Trimming shortened V by 7 bases and J by 6 bases, and 21 bases separated the two germline ends. In germline, CDR1 is MNHEY, CDR2 SMNVEV (reference sequence). The CDR3 runs to 16 residues.